This paragraph reports one T cell receptor beta chain. Through a sample-barcoded 5' primer and a J-beta primer mix, a second PCR was run for roughly 6 to 12 cycles. TCRdb recomputed calls from the 5' RACE reads with MiXCR, one row per CDR3 protein. Among hundreds of thousands of distinct CDR3 sequences listed, about half were seen once. This sample is part of a study of blood T cells in healthy people across ages. Trimming cost V 4 bases and J 0 bases; bases outside gene matches: 7. The CDR3 extends over 16 amino acids. Germline values: CDR1 DFQATT, CDR2 SNEGSKA (reference sequence). The TCR originated in a woman aged 60-75 years in good health. The rearrangement links TRBV20-1 to TRBJ1-3, with 9 bases identical to TRBD1. Sequenced material: blood. In nucleotides, the CDR3 is TGCAGTGCTATTTGGGACAGGGATATCTCTGGAAACACCATATATTTT. As protein: CSAIWDRDISGNTIYF.